The 5 T cell receptor beta chains given below trace back to one sample, sequenced in a study of blood T cell repertoires in COVID-19 (dated by TCRdb to 2018 to 2021). The library was built by means of the immunoSEQ multiplex PCR assay. What TCRdb holds here is the immuneACCESS table cut down to in-frame rearrangements. Part of the clones is not present; checked against another copy, under half of the missing clones reflect an unresolved V gene, and the others are unexplained. The sample records 35,000 to 45,000 clones, approximately 86% of which are singletons. Approximately 20% of the sample is in the top ten clones. Sequencing was done on a sample of peripheral blood. The receptors were sampled from a man in his 70s with acute or convalescent COVID-19.

The CDR3 sequence is CASSPRTSYEQYF. Written as DNA, the CDR3 is TGTGCCAGCAGCCCTAGAACGTCATACGAGCAGTACTTC. The rearrangement joins TRBV7-6 to TRBJ2-7, with D uncertain. The CDR3 loop spans 13 amino acids. CDR1 SGHVS and CDR2 FNYEAQ come from the germline V gene. Trimming stripped 5 bases from V and 4 bases from J, with 12 bases between.

This chain joins TRBV11-2 and TRBJ1-2; D is undetermined. The V end lost 5 bases, the J end lost 0 bases, and 13 bases lay between the germline ends. CDR1 is SGHAT, CDR2 FQNNGV, per germline. This CDR3 is 15 amino acids long. The CDR3 loop reads CASSPVRGTNYGYTF. The CDR3 DNA is TGTGCCAGCAGCCCTGTCCGCGGCACTAACTATGGCTACACCTTC.

There are a few counts of this clone. Other DNA sequences in this sample translate to the same CDR3. The chain recombines TRBV9 with TRBJ2-3, with D possibly matching TRBD2 (6 bases). Germline V gene data show CDR1 as SGDLS and CDR2 as YYNGEE. V was clipped by 0 bases and J by 3 bases, with 8 bases between them. This CDR3 comprises 14 residues. CDR3: CASSVGRGTDTQYF. In DNA form, the CDR3 reads TGTGCCAGCAGCGTAGGGAGGGGTACAGATACGCAGTATTTT.

This chain uses TRBV7-9 with TRBJ1-2; possible D gene TRBD1, 5 bases. With 1 base removed from V and 7 bases from J, the gap between germline ends came to 7 bases. The CDR3 runs 12 residues. Per the germline V gene, CDR1 is SEHNR and CDR2 is FQNEAQ (reference sequence). CDR3 sequence reads: CASSLGGGGYTF. The CDR3, as DNA: TGTGCCAGCAGCTTAGGGGGCGGTGGCTACACCTTC. The full variable domain, its missing parts supplied by reference TRBV7-9 and TRBJ1-2, is DTGVSQNPRHKITKRGQNVTFRCDPISEHNRLYWYRQTLGQGPEFLTYFQNEAQLEKSRLLSDRFSAERPKGSFSTLEIQRTEQGDSAMYLCASSLGGGGYTFGSGTRLTVV.

Only one count was recorded for this clone. This chain links TRBV6-5 with TRBJ1-1, with 7 bases that match TRBD1. V gave up 7 bases and J gave up 8 bases; unmatched junction bases: 7. The CDR3 has 12 residues. CDR1 is MNHEY, CDR2 SVGAGI, per germline. The CDR3: CASNKQGTEAFF. In nucleotides, the CDR3 is TGTGCCAGCAATAAACAGGGGACCGAAGCTTTCTTT.